A single sample gave rise to the 16 T cell receptor beta chains below, sequenced in a study of CD8 T cells in ankylosing spondylitis. TCRdb recomputed calls from the 5' RACE reads with MiXCR, one row per CDR3 protein. The sample shows 700,000 to 1,000,000 distinct CDR3 sequences, 10% to 15% of them seen only once. General study findings and limits: Within ankylosing spondylitis blood, a TCR beta motif made up of several highly homologous variants appeared to be characteristic.

No antigen has been identified for these receptors. The specimen was blood, either unsorted or a sorted T cell fraction (not recorded which). Every receptor here comes from a male donor with ankylosing spondylitis.

This clonotype occurred a few times. This chain uses TRBV4-2 with TRBJ2-1, with D unclear. The ends were cut back, 4 bases at V and 9 bases at J, with 19 bases in the middle. Germline loops: CDR1 LGHNA, CDR2 YNFKEQ. The CDR3 loop spans 15 amino acids. CDR3 loop: CASSPRVYWMGEQFF. CDR3 DNA: TGTGCCAGCAGCCCTCGGGTCTACTGGATGGGTGAGCAGTTCTTC.

The chain combines TRBV20-1 with TRBJ1-1; 11 bases are shared with TRBD1. The germline V gene encodes CDR1 DFQATT and CDR2 SNEGSKA (reference sequence). V gave up 4 bases and J gave up 7 bases; unmatched junction bases: 8. The CDR3 length is 14 residues. This chain's CDR3 is CSATPDRGHNEAFF. DNA of the CDR3: TGCAGTGCTACCCCGGACAGGGGGCACAATGAAGCTTTCTTT.

The sample holds a few counts of this clonotype. CDR3 protein: CASSSLRGAFF. DNA of the CDR3: TGTGCCAGCTCATCACTACGTGGGGCTTTCTTT. V usage is TRBV18 and J usage is TRBJ1-1; no definite D call. Trimming stripped 5 bases from V and 11 bases from J, with 12 bases between. The CDR3 consists of 11 residues. Per the germline V gene, CDR1 is KGHSH and CDR2 is LQKENI.

This clonotype was seen a few times. The rearrangement joins TRBV7-3 to TRBJ2-1; TRBD1 or TRBD2 may be the D gene (6 bases each). The germline CDR1 and CDR2 sequences are SGHTA and FQGTGA. The CDR3 consists of 13 residues. V shed 4 bases and J shed 7 bases, with 11 bases lying between them. The CDR3 reads CASSWGALNEQFF. The CDR3 DNA reads TGTGCCAGCAGCTGGGGGGCTCTAAATGAGCAGTTCTTC.

The chain recombines TRBV4-3 with TRBJ2-1, with D possibly TRBD1 on 5 matching bases. V dropped 1 base and J dropped 1 base, with 11 bases sitting between them. Germline loops: CDR1 LGHNA, CDR2 YSLEER. This CDR3 has 16 amino acids. CDR3 bases: TGCGCCAGCAGCCAAGGGGCAGCAGGGTCCTACAATGAGCAGTTCTTC. Translated: CASSQGAAGSYNEQFF.

This clonotype has only a few counts. The chain carries TRBV20-1 and TRBJ2-3; 14 nucleotides match TRBD2. This CDR3 spans 14 amino acids. V gave up 5 bases and J gave up 5 bases; unmatched junction bases: 3. Germline V gene data show CDR1 as DFQATT and CDR2 as SNEGSKA (reference sequence). The CDR3, as DNA: TGCAGTGCTGGGACTAGCGGGAGTATAGATACGCAGTATTTT. Translating gives CSAGTSGSIDTQYF.

This clonotype was recorded a few times. V usage is TRBV4-3 and J usage is TRBJ2-2, with TRBD2 matching over 8 bases. After removal of 1 base from V and 6 bases from J, the junction contained 7 bases not matched to a gene. Germline V gene lookup returns CDR1 LGHNA and CDR2 YSLEER. The CDR3 extends over 16 amino acids. The CDR3 DNA follows: TGCGCCAGCAGCCAAGGGACTAGCAGAGGGGCCGGGGAGCTGTTTTTT. This encodes CASSQGTSRGAGELFF.

The chain has TRBV28 and TRBJ2-7, with a weak D call TRBD1 (6 bases). The CDR3 is 15 residues long. Trimming left V 6 bases short and J 3 bases short, with 18 bases between. Germline CDR1 reads MDHEN; CDR2 reads SYDVKM. This CDR3 reads CASRRQDTRGYEQYF. The CDR3 DNA sequence: TGTGCCAGCAGGCGACAGGACACGCGCGGCTACGAGCAGTACTTC.

This chain uses TRBV7-2 with TRBJ1-2, with TRBD1 matching 9 bases. The CDR3 extends over 16 amino acids. In germline, CDR1 is SGHTA, CDR2 FQGNSA. Trimming removed 5 bases from V and 1 base from J; junction bases left unmatched: 8. The CDR3 sequence: CASSRQGTGNNYGYTF. CDR3 nucleotides: TGTGCCAGCAGCCGACAGGGGACAGGGAATAACTATGGCTACACCTTC.

Only a few counts were recorded for this clonotype. The chain recombines TRBV12-3 or TRBV12-4 with TRBJ2-7; perhaps TRBD2 as D (7 bases). This CDR3 spans 15 amino acids. Trimming took off 4 bases at V and 0 bases at J, with 13 bases between the two ends. CDR3 region: CASSSRGAYSYEQYF. CDR3 bases: TGTGCCAGCAGTTCTCGGGGGGCATACTCCTACGAGCAGTACTTC.

The rearrangement uses TRBV5-6 and TRBJ1-2; D not certain. The CDR3 totals 13 residues. Per germline, CDR1 SGHDT and CDR2 YYEEEE. V lost 1 base, J lost 11 bases, and 15 bases lay in between. The CDR3 sequence is CASSLSVYVWYTF. The DNA for the CDR3 is TGTGCCAGCAGCTTGTCCGTCTATGTGTGGTACACCTTC.

This clonotype occurred a few times. The chain uses TRBV7-9 and TRBJ1-2, with D possibly matching TRBD1 (5 bases). Germline V gives CDR1 SEHNR, CDR2 FQNEAQ (reference sequence). This CDR3 spans 15 amino acids. V lost 5 bases, J lost 3 bases, and 16 bases lay in between. CDR3 sequence reads: CASSAYLGTYYGYTF. For the CDR3, the DNA is TGTGCCAGCAGCGCCTACCTGGGGACCTACTATGGCTACACCTTC.

This clonotype has at least ten counts. The V and J genes are TRBV6-5 and TRBJ2-7, with TRBD2 as a possible D gene (6 bases). CDR1 MNHEY and CDR2 SVGAGI come from the germline V gene. The CDR3 runs to 14 residues. The V end was cut by 2 bases, the J end by 4 bases, with 12 bases between. CDR3: CASSYGGRGYEQYF. Here the CDR3 DNA reads TGTGCCAGCAGTTACGGAGGGCGAGGATACGAGCAGTACTTC.

Regarding this clonotype: Germline and junction disagree at one end, which may indicate a read error. This sequence joins TRBV29-1 and TRBJ2-1, with D unresolved. The CDR3 covers 14 residues. CDR1 is SQVTM and CDR2 is ANQGSEA in the germline V gene. For the CDR3, the DNA is TGCAGCGTTGAAAGGACCCGGTCCTACCATGAGCAGTTCTTC. The encoded protein is CSVERTRSYHEQFF.

This clonotype has more than one count but fewer than ten. The rearrangement links TRBV5-4 to TRBJ1-2; 7 nucleotides match TRBD1. This CDR3 contains 14 residues. The junction had 5 bases not matched to a gene; V was cut back by 4 bases and J by 2 bases. Per the germline V gene, CDR1 is SGHNT and CDR2 is YYREEE (reference sequence). The CDR3 protein is CASSVIQGNYGYTF. The CDR3 DNA sequence: TGTGCCAGCAGCGTCATACAGGGGAACTATGGCTACACCTTC.

The chain couples TRBV2 to TRBJ1-2; TRBD1 matches at 7 bases. The CDR3 has 15 residues. Trimming cost V 7 bases and J 4 bases; bases outside gene matches: 12. Germline CDR1 and CDR2: SNHLY and FYNNEI. In nucleotides, the CDR3 is TGTGCCAGCACCATTGACAGGGTAGAGACCTATGGCTACACCTTC. Its protein is CASTIDRVETYGYTF.